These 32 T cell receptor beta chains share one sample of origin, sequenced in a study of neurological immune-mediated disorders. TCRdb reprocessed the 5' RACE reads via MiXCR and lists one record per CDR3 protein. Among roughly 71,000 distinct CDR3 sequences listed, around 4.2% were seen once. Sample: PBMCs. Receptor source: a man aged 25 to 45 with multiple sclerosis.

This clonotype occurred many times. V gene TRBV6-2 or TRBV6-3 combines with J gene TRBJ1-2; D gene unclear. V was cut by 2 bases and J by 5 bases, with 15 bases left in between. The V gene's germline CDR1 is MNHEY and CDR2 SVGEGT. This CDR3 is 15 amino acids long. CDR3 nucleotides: TGTGCCAGCAGTTACCGGGGAGTTCCTGCATATGGCTACACCTTC. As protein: CASSYRGVPAYGYTF.

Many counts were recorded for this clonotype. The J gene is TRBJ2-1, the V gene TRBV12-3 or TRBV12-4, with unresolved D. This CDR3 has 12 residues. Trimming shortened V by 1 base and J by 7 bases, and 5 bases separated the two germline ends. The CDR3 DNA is TGTGCCAGCAGTTTAGGGTGGAATGAGCAGTTCTTC. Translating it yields CASSLGWNEQFF.

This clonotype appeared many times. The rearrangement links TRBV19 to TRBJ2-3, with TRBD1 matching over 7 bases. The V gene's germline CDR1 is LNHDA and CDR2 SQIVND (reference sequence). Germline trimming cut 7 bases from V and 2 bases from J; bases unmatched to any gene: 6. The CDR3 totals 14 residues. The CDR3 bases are TGTGCCAGTAAGGGACAGACCATCACAGATACGCAGTATTTT. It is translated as CASKGQTITDTQYF.

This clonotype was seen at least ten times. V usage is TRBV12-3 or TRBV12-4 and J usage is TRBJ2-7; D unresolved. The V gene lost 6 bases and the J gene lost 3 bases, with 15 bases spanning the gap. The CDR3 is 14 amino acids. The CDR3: CASSRDQRNYEQYF. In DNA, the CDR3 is TGTGCCAGCAGCCGTGACCAACGCAACTACGAGCAGTACTTC.

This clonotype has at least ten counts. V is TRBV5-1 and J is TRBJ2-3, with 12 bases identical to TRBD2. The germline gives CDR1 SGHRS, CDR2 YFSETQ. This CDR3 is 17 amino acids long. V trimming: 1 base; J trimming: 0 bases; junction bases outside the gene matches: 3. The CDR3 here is CASSLIGLAGSTDTQYF. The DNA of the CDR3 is TGCGCCAGCAGCTTGATCGGACTAGCGGGGAGCACAGATACGCAGTATTTT.

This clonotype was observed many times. In nucleotides, the CDR3 is TGTGCCAGCAGCAACCTAGCAAGCTACTCTGGAAACACCATATATTTT. It yields the protein CASSNLASYSGNTIYF. This chain links TRBV5-8 with TRBJ1-3; D is uncertain. Trimming removed 4 bases at V and 0 bases at J, with 14 bases between. The CDR3 runs 16 residues. CDR1 SGHTS and CDR2 YDEGEE come from the germline V gene.

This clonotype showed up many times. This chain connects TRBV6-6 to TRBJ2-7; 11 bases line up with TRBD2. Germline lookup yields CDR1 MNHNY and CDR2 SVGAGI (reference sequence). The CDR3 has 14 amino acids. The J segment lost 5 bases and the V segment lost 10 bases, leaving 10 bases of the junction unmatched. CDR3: CATRMRLAGNEQYF. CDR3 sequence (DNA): TGTGCCACCCGGATGAGACTAGCGGGGAACGAGCAGTACTTC.

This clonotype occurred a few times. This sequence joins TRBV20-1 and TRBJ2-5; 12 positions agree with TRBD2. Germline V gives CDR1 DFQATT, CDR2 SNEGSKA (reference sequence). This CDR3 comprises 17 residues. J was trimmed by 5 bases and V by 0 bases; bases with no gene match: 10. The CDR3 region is CSAREYASGGGRETQYF. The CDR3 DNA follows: TGCAGTGCTAGAGAGTATGCTAGCGGGGGGGGACGGGAGACCCAGTACTTC.

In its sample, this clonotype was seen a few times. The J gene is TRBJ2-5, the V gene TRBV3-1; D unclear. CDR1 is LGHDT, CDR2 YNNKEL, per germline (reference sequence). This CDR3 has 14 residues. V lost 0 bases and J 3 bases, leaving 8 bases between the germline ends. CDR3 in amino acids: CASSQDPAEETQYF. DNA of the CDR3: TGTGCCAGCAGCCAAGATCCAGCTGAAGAGACCCAGTACTTC.

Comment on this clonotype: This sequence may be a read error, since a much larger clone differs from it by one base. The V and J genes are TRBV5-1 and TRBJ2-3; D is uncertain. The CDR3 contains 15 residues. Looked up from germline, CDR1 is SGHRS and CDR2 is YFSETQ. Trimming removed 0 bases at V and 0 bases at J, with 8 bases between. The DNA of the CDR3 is TGCGCCAGCAGCTTGGCCTTGTTTAGCACAGATACGCAGTATTTT. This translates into CASSLALFSTDTQYF.

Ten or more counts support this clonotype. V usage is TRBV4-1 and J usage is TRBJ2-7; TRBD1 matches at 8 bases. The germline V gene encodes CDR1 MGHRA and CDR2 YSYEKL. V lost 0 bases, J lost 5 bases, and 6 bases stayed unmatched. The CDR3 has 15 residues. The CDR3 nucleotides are TGCGCCAGCAGCCAAGAATCGCAGGGGGCGAACGAGCAGTACTTC. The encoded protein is CASSQESQGANEQYF.

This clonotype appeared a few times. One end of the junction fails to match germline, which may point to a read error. The DNA for the CDR3 is TGCAGTGCGACAGGGTACTCCAAAAAAATTCAGTACTTC. The encoded protein is CSATGYSKKIQYF. V and J are TRBV20-1 and TRBJ2-4; 7 bases align to TRBD1. The length of the CDR3 is 13 residues. In germline, CDR1 is DFQATT, CDR2 SNEGSKA (reference sequence).

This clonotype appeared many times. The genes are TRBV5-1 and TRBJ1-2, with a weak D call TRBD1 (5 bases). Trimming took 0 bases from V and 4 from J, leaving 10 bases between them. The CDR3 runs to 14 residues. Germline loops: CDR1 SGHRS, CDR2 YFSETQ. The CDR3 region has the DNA TGCGCCAGCAGCTTGGAGGGGAAGCTCTATGGCTACACCTTC. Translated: CASSLEGKLYGYTF.

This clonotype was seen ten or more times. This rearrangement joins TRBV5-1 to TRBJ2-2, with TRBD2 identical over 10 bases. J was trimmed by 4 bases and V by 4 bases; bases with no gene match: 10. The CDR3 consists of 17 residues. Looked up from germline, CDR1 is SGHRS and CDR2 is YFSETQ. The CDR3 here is CASSPNRLAGPTGELFF. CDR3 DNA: TGCGCCAGCAGCCCCAACAGACTAGCGGGCCCCACCGGGGAGCTGTTTTTT.

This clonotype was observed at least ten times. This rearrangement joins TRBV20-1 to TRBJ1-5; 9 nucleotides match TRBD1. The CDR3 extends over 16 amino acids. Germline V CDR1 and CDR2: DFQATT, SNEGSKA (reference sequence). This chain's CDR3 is CSVGTGQKYSNQPQHF. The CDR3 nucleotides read TGCAGCGTCGGGACAGGGCAAAAATATAGCAATCAGCCCCAGCATTTT.

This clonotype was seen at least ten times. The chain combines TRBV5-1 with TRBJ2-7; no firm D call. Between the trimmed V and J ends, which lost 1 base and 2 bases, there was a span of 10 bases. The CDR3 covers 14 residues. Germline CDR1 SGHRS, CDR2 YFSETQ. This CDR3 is CASSLIPETYEQYF. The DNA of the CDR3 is TGCGCCAGCAGCTTGATCCCAGAGACCTACGAGCAGTACTTC.

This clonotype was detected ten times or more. CDR3 bases: TGTGCCAGCAGCTTGACAGGGGCTCCGGAGAACGAGCAGTACTTC. It codes for CASSLTGAPENEQYF. The rearrangement links TRBV5-4 to TRBJ2-7; 7 nucleotides agree with TRBD1. This CDR3 region has 15 residues. Germline values: CDR1 SGHNT, CDR2 YYREEE (reference sequence). The V and J ends lost 1 base and 5 bases, in that order; junction bases with no gene match: 9.

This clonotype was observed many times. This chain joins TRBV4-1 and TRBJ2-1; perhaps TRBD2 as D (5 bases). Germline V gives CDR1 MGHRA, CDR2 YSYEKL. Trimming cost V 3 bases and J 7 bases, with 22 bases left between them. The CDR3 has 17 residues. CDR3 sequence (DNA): TGCGCCAGCAGCCAGAGCTATGTTGCAGGCGGAGGAAATGAGCAGTTCTTC. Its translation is CASSQSYVAGGGNEQFF.

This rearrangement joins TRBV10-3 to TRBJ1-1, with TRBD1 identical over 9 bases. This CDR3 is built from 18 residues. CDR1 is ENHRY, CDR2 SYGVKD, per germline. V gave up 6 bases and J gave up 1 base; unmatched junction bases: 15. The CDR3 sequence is CAISPSLLGTGTNTEAFF. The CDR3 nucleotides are TGTGCCATCAGCCCTTCGTTACTCGGGACAGGGACGAACACTGAAGCTTTCTTT.

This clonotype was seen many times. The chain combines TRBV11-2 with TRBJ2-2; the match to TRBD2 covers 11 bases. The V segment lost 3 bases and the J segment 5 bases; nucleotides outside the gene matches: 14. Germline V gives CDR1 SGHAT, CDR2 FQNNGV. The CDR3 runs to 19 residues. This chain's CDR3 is CASSLWVVAGGRGTGELFF. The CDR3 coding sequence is TGTGCCAGCAGCTTGTGGGTCGTAGCGGGGGGGCGTGGTACCGGGGAGCTGTTTTTT.

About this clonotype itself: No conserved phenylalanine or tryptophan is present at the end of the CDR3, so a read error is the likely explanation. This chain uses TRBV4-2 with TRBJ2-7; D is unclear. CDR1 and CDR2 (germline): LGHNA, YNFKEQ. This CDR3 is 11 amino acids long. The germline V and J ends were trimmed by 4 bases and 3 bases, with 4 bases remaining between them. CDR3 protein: CASSRGYEQYN. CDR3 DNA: TGTGCCAGCAGCCGGGGCTACGAGCAGTACAAC.

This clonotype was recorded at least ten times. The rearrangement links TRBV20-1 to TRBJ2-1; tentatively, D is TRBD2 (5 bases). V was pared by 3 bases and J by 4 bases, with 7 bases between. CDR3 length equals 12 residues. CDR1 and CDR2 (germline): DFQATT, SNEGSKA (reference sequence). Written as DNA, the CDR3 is TGCAGTGCTAGCGCGGGTTACAATGAGCAGTTCTTC. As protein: CSASAGYNEQFF.

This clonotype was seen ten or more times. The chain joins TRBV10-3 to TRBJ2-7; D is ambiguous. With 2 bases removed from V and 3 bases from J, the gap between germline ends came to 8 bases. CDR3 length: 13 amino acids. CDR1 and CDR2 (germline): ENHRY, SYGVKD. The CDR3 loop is CAISETESYEQYF. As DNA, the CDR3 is TGTGCCATCAGTGAGACGGAAAGCTACGAGCAGTACTTC.

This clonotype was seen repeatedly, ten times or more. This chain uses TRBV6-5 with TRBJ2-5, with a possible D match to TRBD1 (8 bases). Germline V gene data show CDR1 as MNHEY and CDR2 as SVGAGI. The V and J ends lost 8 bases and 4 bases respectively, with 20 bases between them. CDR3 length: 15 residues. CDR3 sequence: CASSGGAGGSETQYF. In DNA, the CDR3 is TGTGCCAGCTCTGGGGGGGCAGGGGGCTCAGAGACCCAGTACTTC.

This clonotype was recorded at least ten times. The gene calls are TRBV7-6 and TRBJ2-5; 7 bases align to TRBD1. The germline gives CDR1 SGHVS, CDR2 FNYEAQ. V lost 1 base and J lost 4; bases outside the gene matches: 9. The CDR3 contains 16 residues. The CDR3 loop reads CASSLVQGWLIETQYF. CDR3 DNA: TGTGCCAGCAGCTTAGTACAGGGGTGGTTGATAGAGACCCAGTACTTC.

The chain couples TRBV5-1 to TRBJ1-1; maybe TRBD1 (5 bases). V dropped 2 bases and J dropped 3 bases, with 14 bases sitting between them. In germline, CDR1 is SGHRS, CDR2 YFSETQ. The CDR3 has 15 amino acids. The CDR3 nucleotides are TGCGCCAGCAGCTTAGGAGGGACGGGAGACACTGAAGCTTTCTTT. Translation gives CASSLGGTGDTEAFF.

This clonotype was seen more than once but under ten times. The CDR3 nucleotides read TGCAGTGTCATAGTCACATTTTTGGGTGAAGCTTTCTTT. It yields the protein CSVIVTFLGEAFF. The gene calls are TRBV20-1 and TRBJ1-1, with no clear D. The V end lost 7 bases, the J end lost 7 bases, and 19 bases lay between the germline ends. Per the germline V gene, CDR1 is DFQATT and CDR2 is SNEGSKA (reference sequence). The CDR3 consists of 13 residues.

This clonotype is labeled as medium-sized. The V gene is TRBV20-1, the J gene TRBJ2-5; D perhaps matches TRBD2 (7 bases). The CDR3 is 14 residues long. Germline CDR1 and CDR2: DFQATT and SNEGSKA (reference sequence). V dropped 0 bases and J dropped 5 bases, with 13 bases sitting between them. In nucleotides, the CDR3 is TGCAGTGCTAGAGATGGGGGGGCTTGGGAGACCCAGTACTTC. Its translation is CSARDGGAWETQYF.

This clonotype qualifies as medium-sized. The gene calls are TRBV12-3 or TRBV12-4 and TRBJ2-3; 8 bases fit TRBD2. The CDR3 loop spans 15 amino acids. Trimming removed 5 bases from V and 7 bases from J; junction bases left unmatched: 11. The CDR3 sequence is CASSPGTRGTNTQYF. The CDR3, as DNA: TGTGCCAGCAGTCCCGGGACTAGGGGGACGAATACGCAGTATTTT.

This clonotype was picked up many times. The CDR3 sequence is CASRTTGGYTEAFF. The CDR3 nucleotides are TGTGCCAGCAGAACGACAGGGGGGTACACTGAAGCTTTCTTT. The chain combines TRBV7-8 with TRBJ1-1; 9 bases fit TRBD1. This CDR3 is built from 14 residues. V was pared by 6 bases and J by 3 bases, with 5 bases of the junction left unmatched. CDR1 SGHVS and CDR2 FQNEAQ come from the germline V gene.

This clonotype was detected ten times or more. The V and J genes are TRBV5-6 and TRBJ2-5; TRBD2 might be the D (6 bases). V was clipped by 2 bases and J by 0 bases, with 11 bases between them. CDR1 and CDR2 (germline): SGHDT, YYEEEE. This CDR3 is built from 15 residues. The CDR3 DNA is TGTGCCAGCAGCTTTTGGAGGGCGTACCAAGAGACCCAGTACTTC. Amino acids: CASSFWRAYQETQYF.

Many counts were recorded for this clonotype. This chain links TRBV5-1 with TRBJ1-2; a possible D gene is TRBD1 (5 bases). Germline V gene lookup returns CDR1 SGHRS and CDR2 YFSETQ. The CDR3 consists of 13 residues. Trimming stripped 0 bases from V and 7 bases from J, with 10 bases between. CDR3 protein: CASSLAGAGGYTF. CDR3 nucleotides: TGCGCCAGCAGCTTGGCTGGGGCTGGTGGCTACACCTTC. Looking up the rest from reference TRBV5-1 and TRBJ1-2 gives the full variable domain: KAGVTQTPRYLIKTRGQQVTLSCSPISGHRSVSWYQQTPGQGLQFLFEYFSETQRNKGNFPGRFSGRQFSNSRSEMNVSTLELGDSALYLCASSLAGAGGYTFGSGTRLTVV.